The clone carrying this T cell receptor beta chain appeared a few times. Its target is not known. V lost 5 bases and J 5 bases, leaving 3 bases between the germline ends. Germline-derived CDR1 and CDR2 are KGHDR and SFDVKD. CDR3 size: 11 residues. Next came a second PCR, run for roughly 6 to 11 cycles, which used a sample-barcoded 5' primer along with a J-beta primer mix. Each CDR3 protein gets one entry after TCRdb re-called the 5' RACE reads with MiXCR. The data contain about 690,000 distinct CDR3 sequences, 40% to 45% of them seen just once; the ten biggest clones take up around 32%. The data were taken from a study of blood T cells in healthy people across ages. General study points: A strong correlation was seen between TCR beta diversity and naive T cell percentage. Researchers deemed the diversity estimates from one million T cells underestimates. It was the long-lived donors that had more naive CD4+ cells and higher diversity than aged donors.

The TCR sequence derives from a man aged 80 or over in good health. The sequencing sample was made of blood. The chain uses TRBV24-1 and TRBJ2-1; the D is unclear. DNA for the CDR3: TGTGCCACCAGTGGGAACAATGAGCAGTTCTTC. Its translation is CATSGNNEQFF.